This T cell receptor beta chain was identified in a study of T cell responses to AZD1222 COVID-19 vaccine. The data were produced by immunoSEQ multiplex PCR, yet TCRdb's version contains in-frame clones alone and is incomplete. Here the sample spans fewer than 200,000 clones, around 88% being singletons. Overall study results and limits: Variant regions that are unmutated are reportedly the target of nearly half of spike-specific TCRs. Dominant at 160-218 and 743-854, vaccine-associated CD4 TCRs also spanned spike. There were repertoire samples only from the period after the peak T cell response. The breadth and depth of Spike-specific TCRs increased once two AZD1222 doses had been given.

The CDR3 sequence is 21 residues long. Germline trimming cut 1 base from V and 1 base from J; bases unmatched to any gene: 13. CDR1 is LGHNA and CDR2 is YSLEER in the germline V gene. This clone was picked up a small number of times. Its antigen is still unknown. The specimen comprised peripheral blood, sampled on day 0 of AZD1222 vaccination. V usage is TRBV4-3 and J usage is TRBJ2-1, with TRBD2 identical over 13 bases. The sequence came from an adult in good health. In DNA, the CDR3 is TGCGCCAGCAGCCAAGCTCGGACTAGCGGGGGAAGGGCTGGGTCCTACAATGAGCAGTTCTTC. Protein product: CASSQARTSGGRAGSYNEQFF.